These 6 T cell receptor beta chains came from one sample sequenced in a study of molecular identifiers for immune sequencing clone quantification. TCRdb re-called the PCR reads with MiXCR, one entry per CDR3 protein. In the table there are under 600,000 distinct CDR3 sequences, around 25% of which are singletons. The specimen sequenced was naive CD8+ T cells from blood, with Jurkat cell RNA spiked in. Documented subset: FACS-sorted CD8+CD4-CCR7+CD45RA+ naive T cells. The receptor source for this set is a human donor in good health. Some libraries in this study had Jurkat cell RNA spiked in.

This clonotype came up a few times. The rearrangement links TRBV30 to TRBJ2-7; D unclear. V dropped 0 bases and J dropped 6 bases, with 18 bases sitting between them. The CDR3 runs to 15 residues. Germline CDR1 is GTSNPN and CDR2 is SVGIG (reference sequence). The CDR3 DNA reads TGTGCCTGGAGTGTACTTCAGTGGCATGGGGTCGAGCAGTACTTC. Residues: CAWSVLQWHGVEQYF.

This clonotype was counted at least ten times. V usage is TRBV20-1 and J usage is TRBJ2-7; D not certain. Trimming shortened V by 4 bases and J by 0 bases, and 10 bases separated the two germline ends. The CDR3 has 13 residues. The germline V gene encodes CDR1 DFQATT and CDR2 SNEGSKA (reference sequence). CDR3 residues: CSANDEYSYEQYF. CDR3 DNA sequence: TGCAGTGCTAATGACGAATACTCCTACGAGCAGTACTTC.

In its sample, this clonotype was seen many times. The rearrangement uses TRBV28 and TRBJ1-1; D is uncertain. The CDR3 loop spans 13 amino acids. Trimming pared 1 base from V and 2 bases from J, leaving 5 bases between. Per germline, CDR1 MDHEN and CDR2 SYDVKM. CDR3 in amino acids: CASSLLYNTEAFF. CDR3 coding DNA: TGTGCCAGCAGTTTATTGTACAACACTGAAGCTTTCTTT.

CDR3 amino acids: CASSYSMGQGNNEQFF. In nucleotides, the CDR3 is TGTGCCAGCAGTTACTCGATGGGACAGGGAAACAATGAGCAGTTCTTC. This chain joins TRBV6-6 and TRBJ2-1, with TRBD1 identical over 9 bases. The CDR3 is made up of 16 amino acids. Trimming took 0 bases from V and 5 from J; bases not matched to a gene: 5. Per the germline V gene, CDR1 is MNHNY and CDR2 is SVGAGI (reference sequence).

J is TRBJ1-1 and V is TRBV28; TRBD1 might be the D (6 bases). CDR3 length: 12 amino acids. Germline CDR1 MDHEN, CDR2 SYDVKM. The germline V and J ends were trimmed by 8 bases and 6 bases, with 13 bases remaining between them. The DNA of the CDR3 is TGTGCCAGCGGACAGCAAATCGCTGAAGCTTTCTTT. Translated, it gives CASGQQIAEAFF.

This chain uses TRBV3-1 with TRBJ2-7; D gene ambiguous. This CDR3 contains 15 residues. Trimming removed 0 bases from V and 2 bases from J, with 11 bases in between. Germline-derived CDR1 and CDR2 are LGHDT and YNNKEL (reference sequence). CDR3: CASSQDPAETYEQYF. The CDR3 nucleotides read TGTGCCAGCAGCCAAGATCCTGCCGAGACCTACGAGCAGTACTTC.